This TCR beta chain was observed in a study of cytomegalovirus exposure and HLA in healthy donors (dated by TCRdb to 2016 to 2017). General notes on the study: According to an earlier analysis of 587 of the donors, some 170 million T cells yielded 100 million or so unique TCR beta sequences and about 300 Gb of sequence data. About 300 gigabases of sequencing data and approximately 84 million unique TCR sequences were included in an early release covering several hundred HLA-typed donors. Of the roughly 390 genotyped donors, approximately 80% fell in the genetic ancestry cluster associated with self-reported Caucasian donors. The study aimed to test whether signatures of past pathogen exposure could be identified by cataloging public T cell receptors. The study used immunosequencing to profile the T cell repertoires of hundreds of subjects and linked those repertoires to cytomegalovirus serostatus. Along with the roughly 670-subject first cohort, a separate validation cohort of more than 90 different subjects was used. The study combined high-throughput TCR immunosequencing, statistical association of individual TCRs with disease status, and machine learning to predict cytomegalovirus infection status. A later analysis re-examined previously published TCR beta repertoires from several hundred donors and added high-resolution HLA genotyping to investigate patterns of TCR occurrence. In the later analysis, no new phenotypic data were used to find candidate immune exposures; instead, reliance was placed on TCR beta sequences and their occurrence across donors. In an earlier analysis of about 590 of the donors, high-throughput TCR beta sequencing was used to judge whether each TCR beta V gene segment behaved as functional or pseudogenic. Alongside the repertoire data, information on donor age, sex, ethnicity and CMV serostatus was compiled. A later genetic analysis used genome-wide SNP genotypes for about three fifths of the 666 donors, treating that subset as a discovery cohort. Every repertoire in the discovery cohort had been generated on one and the same sequencing platform. HLA typing included class I and class II loci at four-digit resolution. The number of typed donors differed by locus: about 629-630 for A, B, C, DRB1 and DQB1; 500 to 550 for DQA1; 606 for DPA1; and about 450 for DPB1. Roughly five DR-DQ haplotypes were handled as single units for association and clustering, since linkage in the cohort was strong. On average, about 200,000 unique TCR beta nucleotide sequences were sequenced per donor among 398 genotyped donors of the cohort, with roughly 18% of those sequences being non-productive.

Libraries came from the immunoSEQ multiplex PCR assay. For the multiplex PCR, a mixture combining 60 forward primers for TCR Vbeta segments and 13 reverse primers for TCR Jbeta segments was used. The CDR3 region of rearranged TCR beta genes was amplified from genomic DNA with a multiplex PCR assay. On the Illumina HiSeq System, the amplified TCR beta libraries were sequenced as 87-base-pair reads. The study's processing was this. A later analysis tallied 75 million to 95 million unique TCR beta chains across the 610 or so repertoires, and approximately 11 million of those chains were shared by two or more donors. Raw reads were error-corrected and collapsed into unique sequences by a nearest-neighbor algorithm in which closely related sequences were merged to remove PCR and sequencing errors. V, D and J gene segments were assigned by aligning CDR3 sequences to IMGT reference sequences. For a sequence to be retained, at least a six-nucleotide match to both a V gene segment and a J gene segment was required. A rearrangement counted as productive if the CDR3 had no stop codons and remained in frame with V and J, and every other rearrangement counted as non-productive. Following IMGT convention, CDR3 was defined as the stretch from the second conserved V-encoded cysteine to the conserved J-encoded phenylalanine. The earlier analysis of a few hundred of the donors excluded any sequence lacking an unambiguous match to a single V gene segment. An earlier analysis of fewer than 750 of the donors classified V segments as functional when productive rearrangements were above 56.7% and as segregating when the standard deviation between donors was above 5%. A statistical classification framework was built for diagnosing cytomegalovirus status from the catalog of TCR beta chain sequences. A later analysis assigned V and J genes by comparing TCR nucleotide sequences with IMGT/GENE-DB human TR gene sequences. Using the TCRdist pipeline, a later analysis assigned CDR3 sequences along with most-parsimonious VDJ recombination scenarios. A later analysis defined each TCR beta chain by its CDR3 amino acid sequence plus V-gene family, and excluded reads lacking a unique V-gene family. As a way to deal with suspected cross-contamination and a sequencing artifact, a later analysis dropped 450 to 600 nucleotide sequences that were highly shared and had low generation probability. In a later analysis, a clonal expansion index for each public chain was calculated from normalized within-repertoire ranks of inferred template counts. In a later analysis, generation probabilities were computed using a VDJ recombination model fitted to out-of-frame rearrangements, and the results were checked against IGoR. In a later analysis, hypergeometric tests were used to score TCR-TCR, TCR-HLA and TCR-CMV co-occurrence, with a repertoire-size bias correction applied to TCR pairs. In a later analysis, false discovery rates were estimated by permuting HLA or CMV assignments 20 times. In a later analysis, co-occurring TCRs were grouped using DBSCAN, with TCRdist sequence similarity added in when clustering inside HLA-allele-positive subsets. Repertoires with fewer than 30,000 or more than 120,000 public chains were left out of co-occurrence clustering, as were five repertoires with anomalous nucleotide sharing. Not all clones reach the TCRdb copy of this immuneACCESS table, which keeps in-frame sequences only. Checked studies attribute under half of the gap to unresolved V genes and leave the rest unexplained. V and J calls and clone size are copied from that table; D and trimming were computed from the DNA. Here the sample has fewer than 200,000 clones; around 74% occur a single time. The top ten constitute less than 3% of the sample.

Results and caveats for the whole study, not just this receptor: In a later analysis, around 17,000 TCR beta sequences were associated with specific HLA alleles at a false discovery rate of 0.05. This cohort had only TCR beta chains sequenced, and the lack of alpha or paired-chain data limited which features could be detected. According to a later analysis, parvovirus B19, influenza, CMV and Epstein-Barr virus appeared linked to several top co-occurrence clusters. Because counts were too low, around 17 rarely observed V segments, including chromosome 9 orphons, were left out of the earlier analysis of about 500 of the donors. A later genetic analysis associated a missense DCLRE1C variant with V-gene and J-gene trimming of TCR beta chains, and an independent cohort replicated the association. Assigning TCR associations to individual alleles was difficult when HLA alleles, especially DR and DQ, strongly co-occurred. According to a later genetic analysis, donors in an Asian-associated ancestry cluster had fewer N-insertions in productive TCRs than the roughly 660-donor mean. According to a later analysis, most CMV-associated TCR beta chains appeared to be HLA-restricted, and the HLA associations seemed to be driven largely by CMV exposure. According to the authors, the approach could potentially be generalized to other disease states and immunological phenotypes. In vitro tests confirmed that a few of the cytomegalovirus-associated TCR beta chains recognize cytomegalovirus antigens. CMV serostatus was the only immune exposure information available for the cohort. Most TCR sequences were seen in very few donors, while some public TCRs were found in many individuals. The 87-base-pair reads could not distinguish some IMGT-functional V segments, including TRBV6-2 and TRBV6-3, so those segments were excluded. In the study, approximately 160 TCR beta chains were listed as associated with cytomegalovirus. A cluster of highly shared sequence variants was judged likely to be a technical artifact of the sequencing pipeline. A further reported finding was that TCR beta sequences accurately predicted the HLA-A and HLA-B alleles for most subjects in the first cohort. Because HLA typing was unavailable for some donors at each locus, only the typed subset was used in association tests. In a later analysis, the rate of TCR association differed among HLA loci, with DRB1 alleles having the most associated TCRs and HLA-C alleles having the fewest. Cytomegalovirus status was reported to be diagnosed by the classifier with high specificity and sensitivity in both the original and validation cohorts. Linkage disequilibrium might explain the correlated functional status among segregating V segments, but an unknown experimental factor could not be excluded. An earlier analysis of approximately 590 of the donors showed that most TCR beta V segments appeared in productive rearrangements either about 90% or about 30% of the time, which broadly matched IMGT annotations. In a later analysis, HLA-associated TCR beta chains showed more clonal expansion and lower generation probabilities than non-associated chains that were equally common. The presence/absence analyses assumed that sequencing depth was roughly uniform across donors, and that assumption may not be true.

Trimmed from V: 2 bases; trimmed from J: 1 base; junction bases lacking a gene match: 6. From the cysteine through the phenylalanine, the CDR3 covers 16 amino acids. The CDR3 DNA has 48 bases and is translated from base 1. The germline V gene specifies MNHEY as CDR1 and SVGAGI as CDR2. The cohort was made up of 666 healthy bone marrow donors. At the time of sampling, every cohort member was nominally healthy, though immune exposures that went unrecorded were likely present. The donor tested CMV seronegative and was one of the 352 seronegative cohort members. A peripheral blood sample was provided by each donor, and peripheral blood mononuclear cells were used for TCR beta sequencing. Genomic DNA extraction from the blood cell samples was performed with the Qiagen DNeasy Blood Extraction Kit. This clone was seen a few times. Its antigen is still unknown. No much larger clonotype is one base removed from it; base qualities were not supplied.

What was sequenced was PBMCs. This chain is built from TRBV6-5 and TRBJ1-1; 8 middle bases align to TRBD1. The sequence was collected from a female donor in good health and CMV-seronegative. The CDR3 corresponds to CASSYGGTGRNTEAFF. The DNA reads as follows: TGTGCCAGCAGTTACGGAGGGACAGGCCGGAACACTGAAGCTTTCTTT.